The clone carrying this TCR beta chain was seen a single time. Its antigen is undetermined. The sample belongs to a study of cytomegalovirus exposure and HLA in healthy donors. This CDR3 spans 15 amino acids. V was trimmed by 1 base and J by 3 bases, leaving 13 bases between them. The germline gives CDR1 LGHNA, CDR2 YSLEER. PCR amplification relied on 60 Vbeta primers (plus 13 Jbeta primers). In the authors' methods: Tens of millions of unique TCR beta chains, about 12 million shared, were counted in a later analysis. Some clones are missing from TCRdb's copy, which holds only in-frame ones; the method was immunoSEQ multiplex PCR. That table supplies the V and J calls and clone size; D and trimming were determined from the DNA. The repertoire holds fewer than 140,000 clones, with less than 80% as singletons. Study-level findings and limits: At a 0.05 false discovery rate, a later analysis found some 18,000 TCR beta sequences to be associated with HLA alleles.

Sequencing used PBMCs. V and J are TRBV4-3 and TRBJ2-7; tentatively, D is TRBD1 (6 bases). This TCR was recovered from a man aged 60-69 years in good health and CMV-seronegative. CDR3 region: CASSQAEGVSYEQYF. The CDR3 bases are TGCGCCAGCAGCCAAGCCGAGGGGGTGAGCTACGAGCAGTACTTC.